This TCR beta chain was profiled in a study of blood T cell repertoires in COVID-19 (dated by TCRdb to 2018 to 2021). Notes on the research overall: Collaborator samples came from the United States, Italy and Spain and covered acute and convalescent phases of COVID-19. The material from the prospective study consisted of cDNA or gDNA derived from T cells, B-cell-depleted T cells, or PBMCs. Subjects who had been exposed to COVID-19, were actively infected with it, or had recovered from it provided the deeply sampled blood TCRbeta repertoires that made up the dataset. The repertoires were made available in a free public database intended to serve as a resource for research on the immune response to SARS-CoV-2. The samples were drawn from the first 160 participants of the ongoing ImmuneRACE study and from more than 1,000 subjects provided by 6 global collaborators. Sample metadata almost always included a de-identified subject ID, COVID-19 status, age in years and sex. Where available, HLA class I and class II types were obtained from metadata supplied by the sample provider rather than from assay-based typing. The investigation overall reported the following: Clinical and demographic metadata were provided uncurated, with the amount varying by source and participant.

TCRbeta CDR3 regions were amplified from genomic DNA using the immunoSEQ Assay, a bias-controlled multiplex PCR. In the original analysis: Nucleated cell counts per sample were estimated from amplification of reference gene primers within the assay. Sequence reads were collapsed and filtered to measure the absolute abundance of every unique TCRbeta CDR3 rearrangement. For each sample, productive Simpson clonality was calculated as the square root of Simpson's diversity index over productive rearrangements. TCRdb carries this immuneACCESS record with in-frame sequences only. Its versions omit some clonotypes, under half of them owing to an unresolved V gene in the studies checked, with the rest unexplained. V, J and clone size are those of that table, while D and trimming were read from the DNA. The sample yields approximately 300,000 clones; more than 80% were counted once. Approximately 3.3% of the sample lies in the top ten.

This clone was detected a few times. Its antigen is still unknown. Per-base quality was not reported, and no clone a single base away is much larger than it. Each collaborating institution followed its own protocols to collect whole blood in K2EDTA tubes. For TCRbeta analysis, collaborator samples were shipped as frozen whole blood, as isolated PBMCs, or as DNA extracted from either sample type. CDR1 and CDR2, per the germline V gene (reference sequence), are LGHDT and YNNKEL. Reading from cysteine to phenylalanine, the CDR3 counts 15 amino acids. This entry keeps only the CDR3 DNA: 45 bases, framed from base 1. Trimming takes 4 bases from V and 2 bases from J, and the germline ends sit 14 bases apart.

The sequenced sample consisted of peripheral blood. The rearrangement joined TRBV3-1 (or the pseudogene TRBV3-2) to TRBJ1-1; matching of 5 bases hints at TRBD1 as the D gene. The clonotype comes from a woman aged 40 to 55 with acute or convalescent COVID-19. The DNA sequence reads TGTGCCAGCAGCCTCGGCGGGGGGGTAAACACTGAAGCTTTCTTT. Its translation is CASSLGGGVNTEAFF.